This passage covers 10 T cell receptor beta chains from one sample sequenced in a study of beta chain features in type 1 diabetes. The sequenced template was cDNA made from the entire isolated RNA. TCRdb's copy holds only in-frame clones and misses some; the assay was immunoSEQ multiplex PCR. This sample carries some 360,000 clones, about 20% of them seen once, and the ten largest clones take under 0.055%. The source material was naive CD4+ T cells from blood. The source is a woman aged 18 to 35 in good health.

The chain couples TRBV30 to TRBJ1-5; tentative D call: TRBD1 (6 bases). Deletions cut 1 base from V and 7 bases from J, with 11 bases between. There are 13 residues in the CDR3. Germline V gene data show CDR1 as GTSNPN and CDR2 as SVGIG (reference sequence). CDR3 sequence reads: CAWSEDSWQPQHF. CDR3 nucleotides: TGTGCCTGGAGTGAGGACAGCTGGCAGCCCCAGCATTTT.

The CDR3 DNA reads TGCGCCAGCAGTGGACAGGGTCTCACTGAAGCTTTCTTT. Encoded protein: CASSGQGLTEAFF. The J gene is TRBJ1-1, the V gene TRBV5-1; TRBD1 matches 8 bases. Losses at the gene ends were 5 bases for V and 4 bases for J; bases not matched to a gene: 4. The germline V gene encodes CDR1 SGHRS and CDR2 YFSETQ. The CDR3 runs to 13 residues.

The chain combines TRBV14 with TRBJ1-1; D may be TRBD1 (6 bases). The germline V gene has CDR1 SGHDN and CDR2 FVKESK. The CDR3 spans 16 residues. Trimming cost V 4 bases and J 1 base, with 16 bases left between them. CDR3 sequence reads: CASSRRGGAGNTEAFF. The CDR3 DNA is TGTGCCAGCAGCCGCCGGGGGGGCGCCGGGAACACTGAAGCTTTCTTT.

As DNA, the CDR3 is TGTGCCTGGAGTGTAGAGGGCCCCAGCAATCAGCCCCAGCATTTT. Translated, it gives CAWSVEGPSNQPQHF. The chain employs TRBV30 and TRBJ1-5, with D unclear. Trimming took off 0 bases at V and 1 base at J, with 10 bases between the two ends. Germline V CDR1 and CDR2: GTSNPN, SVGIG (reference sequence). This CDR3 comprises 15 residues.

This clone was observed a few times. The rearrangement links TRBV4-1 to TRBJ2-7, with TRBD2 matching 10 bases. The CDR3 length is 15 residues. V lost 3 bases and J lost 2; bases outside the gene matches: 4. Germline V lookup: CDR1 MGHRA, CDR2 YSYEKL. CDR3 region: CASSQGSGRTYEQYF. The CDR3 region has the DNA TGCGCCAGCAGCCAGGGTAGCGGGAGGACCTACGAGCAGTACTTC.

The sample holds a few counts of this clone. The chain carries TRBV9 and TRBJ2-1; D may be TRBD2 (5 bases). The CDR3 contains 15 residues. The germline V and J ends were trimmed by 3 bases and 0 bases, with 10 bases remaining between them. The germline V gene has CDR1 SGDLS and CDR2 YYNGEE. CDR3 sequence reads: CASSGEGSSYNEQFF. The CDR3 DNA reads TGTGCCAGCAGCGGGGAAGGGAGCTCCTACAATGAGCAGTTCTTC.

This clone was recorded a few times. The chain employs TRBV5-1 and TRBJ2-7; TRBD2 matches at 13 bases. The trim removed 3 bases at V and 1 base at J, leaving 4 bases unmatched. Looked up from germline, CDR1 is SGHRS and CDR2 is YFSETQ. This CDR3 comprises 16 residues. CDR3 sequence (DNA): TGCGCCAGCAGCTCGGGACTAGCGGGGACGTCCTACGAGCAGTACTTC. It translates to CASSSGLAGTSYEQYF.

The rearrangement uses TRBV29-1 and TRBJ1-1; unclear D gene. V lost 7 bases to trimming and J lost 0 bases, with 12 bases between them. CDR1 is SQVTM, CDR2 ANQGSEA, per germline. The CDR3 consists of 13 residues. DNA for the CDR3: TGCAGCGGCCTGAGGCCCATGAACACTGAAGCTTTCTTT. As protein: CSGLRPMNTEAFF.

V and J are TRBV29-1 and TRBJ2-7; TRBD2 aligns across 8 bases. The CDR3 consists of 12 residues. Trimming removed 6 bases from V and 6 bases from J; junction bases left unmatched: 7. Germline CDR1 and CDR2: SQVTM and ANQGSEA. Here the CDR3 reads CSVRAGASEQYF. For the CDR3, the DNA is TGCAGCGTCAGAGCGGGAGCTTCCGAGCAGTACTTC.

This rearrangement joins TRBV5-6 to TRBJ2-1; TRBD2 aligns across 7 bases. The V and J ends lost 1 base and 0 bases, in that order; junction bases with no gene match: 10. Germline-derived CDR1 and CDR2 are SGHDT and YYEEEE. The CDR3 spans 18 residues. CDR3 amino acids: CASSLLGGTTRSYNEQFF. The CDR3 coding sequence is TGTGCCAGCAGCTTGTTGGGGGGGACTACCCGCTCCTACAATGAGCAGTTCTTC.